Given below is one TCR beta chain in context. This sample was included in a study of blood T cell repertoires in COVID-19. Across the study: Nucleic acid was either cDNA or gDNA, and it came from T cells, B-cell-depleted T cells, or PBMCs.

Using immunoSEQ multiplex PCR, the repertoire was profiled, and TCRdb retains in-frame clones only, with some absent. This sample has 88,000 or so clones; 85% occur once, and the top ten carry 3.5% to 4.5%. This TCR was recovered from a man in his fifties or sixties with acute or convalescent COVID-19. The sequencing input was peripheral blood.

In DNA form, the CDR3 reads TGTGCCAGCAGCTTACGGACTAGCTTAGAGACGCAGTATTTT. This gives the protein CASSLRTSLETQYF. The V call is TRBV3-1 (or the pseudogene TRBV3-2), the J call TRBJ2-3; 8 bases are a match to TRBD2. CDR1 is LGHDT, CDR2 YNNKEL, per germline (reference sequence). The V gene end was trimmed by 5 bases and the J gene end by 9 bases; junction bases not matched to a gene: 10. The CDR3 is made up of 14 amino acids.